This T cell receptor (beta chain) was observed in a study of blood T cell repertoires in COVID-19. Study-wide background: Whether acute or convalescent, the COVID-19 samples came from the United States, Italy and Spain. PBMCs, B-cell-depleted T cells, or T cells were the source of the cDNA or gDNA that made up the material.

The CDR3 is 18 amino acids. Germline CDR1 reads SNHLY; CDR2 reads FYNNEI. The J segment lost 0 bases and the V segment lost 8 bases, leaving 16 bases of the junction unmatched. In the authors' methods: Nucleated cell counts were estimated from reference gene primer amplification. Clones were sequenced by immunoSEQ multiplex PCR, and TCRdb holds only the in-frame ones, with some missing. Clonal size and the V and J genes are those of that table, whereas D and trimming came from the DNA. The sample gives around 700,000 clones, approximately 90% of which show up once; approximately 0.25% is in the top ten.

The chain employs TRBV2 and TRBJ2-1, with 7 bases matching TRBD2. The sequence derives from a woman between 18 and 29 years old with acute or convalescent COVID-19. Sequencing input: peripheral blood. CDR3 nucleotide sequence: TGTGCCAGCCCAAAGGGAGGGGAGACGTTCAGCTCCTACAATGAGCAGTTCTTC. Translation gives CASPKGGETFSSYNEQFF. The full variable domain, with the rest looked up from reference TRBV2 and TRBJ2-1, is EPEVTQTPSHQVTQMGQEVILRCVPISNHLYFYWYRQILGQKVEFLVSFYNNEISEKSEIFDDQFSVERPDGSNFTLKIRSTKLEDSAMYFCASPKGGETFSSYNEQFFGPGTRLTVL.